These 26 T cell receptor beta chains originate from one sample sequenced in a study of cytomegalovirus exposure and HLA in healthy donors. Primers included in the PCR were 60 Vbeta and 13 Jbeta primers. TCRdb keeps only in-frame clones here, not all; method: immunoSEQ multiplex PCR. The sample contains around 160,000 clones, approximately 78% of which appear only once. The sequenced material came from PBMCs. Receptors originate from a male donor in good health and CMV-seropositive.

The chain has TRBV19 and TRBJ1-2; 10 bases are shared with TRBD1. Trimming at V came to 11 bases and at J to 8 bases, leaving 8 bases not matched to a gene. Germline CDR1 LNHDA, CDR2 SQIVND (reference sequence). The CDR3 runs 12 residues. CDR3 loop: CAGQTGGIGYTF. CDR3 sequence (DNA): TGTGCCGGGCAGACAGGGGGCATAGGCTACACCTTC.

V is TRBV28 and J is TRBJ2-7; 8 nucleotides align to TRBD2. With V trimmed by 10 bases and J by 2 bases, 10 bases remained unmatched. The CDR3 is made up of 14 amino acids. The V gene's germline CDR1 is MDHEN and CDR2 SYDVKM. As DNA, the CDR3 is TGTGCCACGTCCCGGGGGGGGGCAACCTACGAGCAGTACTTC. This sequence encodes CATSRGGATYEQYF.

The chain joins TRBV10-3 to TRBJ1-2, with 7 bases that match TRBD1. The trim removed 0 bases at V and 3 bases at J, leaving 4 bases unmatched. The germline CDR1 and CDR2 sequences are ENHRY and SYGVKD. The CDR3 consists of 15 residues. CDR3 protein: CAISESGGTDYGYTF. The CDR3 coding sequence is TGTGCCATCAGTGAGTCTGGCGGGACAGACTATGGCTACACCTTC.

The chain is built from TRBV19 and TRBJ2-7, with 8 bases matching TRBD1. This CDR3 spans 15 amino acids. Germline CDR1 and CDR2: LNHDA and SQIVND (reference sequence). The junction had 7 bases not matched to a gene; V was cut back by 1 base and J by 5 bases. CDR3 in amino acids: CASSIGWTGFNEQYF. DNA of the CDR3: TGTGCCAGTAGTATAGGATGGACAGGGTTTAACGAGCAGTACTTC.

This chain uses TRBV11-2 with TRBJ2-1, with a weak D call TRBD2 (6 bases). This CDR3 spans 15 amino acids. Germline CDR1 reads SGHAT; CDR2 reads FQNNGV. V lost 5 bases, J lost 4 bases, and 15 bases lay in between. The CDR3 region is CASSPLLAPYNEQFF. DNA of the CDR3: TGTGCCAGCAGCCCACTCCTAGCGCCTTACAATGAGCAGTTCTTC.

The chain has TRBV4-1 and TRBJ1-2; D uncertain. From germline, CDR1 is MGHRA and CDR2 YSYEKL. CDR3 length: 14 amino acids. V was cut by 3 bases and J by 6 bases, with 14 bases left in between. CDR3 bases: TGCGCCAGCAGCCAGAGGCGGGGTTTCGATGGCTACACCTTC. Protein sequence: CASSQRRGFDGYTF.

The chain employs TRBV9 and TRBJ2-1; the match to TRBD1 covers 10 bases. The J segment lost 0 bases and the V segment lost 4 bases, leaving 7 bases of the junction unmatched. Germline CDR1 and CDR2: SGDLS and YYNGEE. This CDR3 comprises 17 residues. Here the CDR3 reads CASSIRQGASSYNEQFF. CDR3 nucleotide sequence: TGTGCCAGCAGCATAAGACAGGGGGCAAGCTCCTACAATGAGCAGTTCTTC.

The rearrangement links TRBV30 to TRBJ2-3; 7 nucleotides align to TRBD2. This CDR3 is 17 amino acids long. The J segment lost 0 bases and the V segment lost 4 bases, leaving 13 bases of the junction unmatched. Germline-derived CDR1 and CDR2 are GTSNPN and SVGIG (reference sequence). CDR3 DNA sequence: TGTGCCTGGACCCCTGCGGGGGACCCTATTAGCACAGATACGCAGTATTTT. Its translation: CAWTPAGDPISTDTQYF.

About this clone: Other DNA sequences within the sample encode an identical CDR3. The genes are TRBV15 and TRBJ1-2; D unclear. This CDR3 contains 12 residues. CDR1 is LNHNV, CDR2 YYDKDF, per germline (reference sequence). Trimming took 0 bases from V and 4 from J, leaving 3 bases between them. The CDR3 is CATSRDSYGYTF. CDR3 bases: TGTGCCACCAGCAGAGATAGCTATGGCTACACCTTC.

The rearrangement uses TRBV7-8 and TRBJ2-5; D unresolved. V lost 4 bases, J lost 2 bases, and 2 bases lay in between. The CDR3 length is 11 residues. Germline CDR1 and CDR2: SGHVS and FQNEAQ. CDR3 DNA: TGTGCCAGCAGCTCGCAAGAGACCCAGTACTTC. It translates to CASSSQETQYF. Full variable domain (missing parts from reference TRBV7-8 and TRBJ2-5): GAGVSQSPRYKVAKRGQDVALRCDPISGHVSLFWYQQALGQGPEFLTYFQNEAQLDKSGLPSDRFFAERPEGSVSTLKIQRTQQEDSAVYLCASSSQETQYFGPGTRLLVL.

The gene calls are TRBV6-1 and TRBJ2-7; 11 bases agree with TRBD2. V gave up 6 bases and J gave up 1 base; unmatched junction bases: 5. This CDR3 is 15 amino acids long. From germline, CDR1 is MNHNS and CDR2 SASEGT. The CDR3 is CASRVLAGVSYEQYF. DNA of the CDR3: TGTGCCAGCAGGGTACTAGCGGGGGTATCCTACGAGCAGTACTTC.

The chain links TRBV6-5 to TRBJ1-4, with D maybe TRBD1 (5 bases). The CDR3 has 14 residues. V was shortened by 6 bases and J by 6 bases, with 14 bases between the two germline ends. The V gene's germline CDR1 is MNHEY and CDR2 SVGAGI. CDR3 DNA: TGTGCCAGCAGGGACCTGGGAGGGGATGAAAAACTGTTTTTT. Translating gives CASRDLGGDEKLFF.

This rearrangement joins TRBV10-1 to TRBJ1-4, with D hard to call. V shed 9 bases and J shed 8 bases, with 10 bases lying between them. The CDR3 runs 11 residues. Germline V gene lookup returns CDR1 WNHNN and CDR2 SYGVQD (reference sequence). The CDR3 loop reads CARRLREKLFF. CDR3 DNA sequence: TGCGCCAGAAGACTTAGGGAAAAACTGTTTTTT.

The chain is built from TRBV7-8 and TRBJ2-1, with 12 bases lining up with TRBD1. This CDR3 spans 17 amino acids. The V segment lost 2 bases and the J segment 12 bases; nucleotides outside the gene matches: 14. Germline loops: CDR1 SGHVS, CDR2 FQNEAQ. The CDR3 sequence: CASSLLSGTGGPRGQFF. As DNA, the CDR3 is TGTGCCAGCAGCTTACTCTCCGGGACAGGGGGCCCGCGGGGGCAGTTCTTC.

This clone was found once. The chain has TRBV2 and TRBJ1-1; D is undetermined. The V gene lost 3 bases and the J gene lost 0 bases, with 8 bases spanning the gap. Germline V gives CDR1 SNHLY, CDR2 FYNNEI. The CDR3 sequence is 14 residues long. This CDR3 reads CASSELQMNTEAFF. CDR3 bases: TGTGCCAGCAGTGAGTTGCAGATGAACACTGAAGCTTTCTTT.

The chain combines TRBV11-2 with TRBJ2-3, with 14 bases fitting TRBD2. The CDR3 has 16 amino acids. Germline V CDR1 and CDR2: SGHAT, FQNNGV. V lost 5 bases and J lost 6; bases outside the gene matches: 7. DNA for the CDR3: TGTGCCAGCAGCCCCAGGACTAGCGGGGGGTCGGATACGCAGTATTTT. Translated: CASSPRTSGGSDTQYF.

V is TRBV19 and J is TRBJ1-2; 8 bases line up with TRBD1. Germline CDR1 reads LNHDA; CDR2 reads SQIVND (reference sequence). Germline trimming cut 4 bases from V and 6 bases from J; bases unmatched to any gene: 10. This CDR3 has 15 amino acids. The CDR3 nucleotides are TGTGCCAGTAGTACGAAAATCAGGGGGCTTAATGGCTACACCTTC. Protein: CASSTKIRGLNGYTF. Together with reference TRBV19 and TRBJ1-2, the CDR3 gives the full variable domain: DGGITQSPKYLFRKEGQNVTLSCEQNLNHDAMYWYRQDPGQGLRLIYYSQIVNDFQKGDIAEGYSVSREKKESFPLTVTSAQKNPTAFYLCASSTKIRGLNGYTFGSGTRLTVV.

V and J are TRBV9 and TRBJ2-3; a possible D gene is TRBD2 (5 bases). CDR3 length: 14 residues. CDR1 and CDR2 from the germline V gene are SGDLS and YYNGEE. V was pared by 0 bases and J by 5 bases, with 10 bases between. The CDR3 nucleotides read TGTGCCAGCAGCGTAGCGGGAACGAGAGATACGCAGTATTTT. Translated, it gives CASSVAGTRDTQYF. The full variable domain, its missing parts supplied by reference TRBV9 and TRBJ2-3, is DSGVTQTPKHLITATGQRVTLRCSPRSGDLSVYWYQQSLDQGLQFLIQYYNGEERAKGNILERFSAQQFPDLHSELNLSSLELGDSALYFCASSVAGTRDTQYFGPGTRLTVL.

V and J are TRBV28 and TRBJ2-5; 8 positions match TRBD2. CDR1 and CDR2 (germline): MDHEN, SYDVKM. V lost 9 bases to trimming and J lost 8 bases; unmatched junction nucleotides: 5. This CDR3 is 11 amino acids long. Here the CDR3 DNA reads TGTGCCAGTGGTTTAGCGGGAACCCAGTACTTC. It is translated as CASGLAGTQYF.

The gene calls are TRBV4-1 and TRBJ1-4; D is uncertain. Germline V gene lookup returns CDR1 MGHRA and CDR2 YSYEKL. CDR3 length: 16 amino acids. With 4 bases removed from V and 0 bases from J, the gap between germline ends came to 12 bases. The CDR3 coding sequence is TGCGCCAGCAGCCGACCCCCGGGTGCAACTAATGAAAAACTGTTTTTT. Encoded protein: CASSRPPGATNEKLFF.

V gene TRBV6-5 combines with J gene TRBJ2-4, with a possible D match to TRBD1 (7 bases). Germline CDR1 MNHEY, CDR2 SVGAGI. Trimming pared 4 bases from V and 7 bases from J, leaving 14 bases between. The CDR3 length is 14 residues. The CDR3 DNA reads TGTGCCAGCAGTTCCGGAGGGGGCCGGAACATTCAGTACTTC. It codes for CASSSGGGRNIQYF.

This clone was detected a few times. The V call is TRBV7-6, the J call TRBJ2-7, with a weak D call TRBD2 (5 bases). This CDR3 comprises 14 residues. The germline V and J ends were trimmed by 0 bases and 2 bases, with 8 bases remaining between them. Germline V gene data show CDR1 as SGHVS and CDR2 as FNYEAQ. The DNA for the CDR3 is TGTGCCAGCAGCTTAGCTGAGGGAACCTACGAGCAGTACTTC. Its protein product is CASSLAEGTYEQYF.

This clone was counted a single time. The V and J genes are TRBV27 and TRBJ1-5, with D possibly being TRBD1 (6 bases). V was cut by 2 bases and J by 1 base, with 15 bases left in between. The germline gives CDR1 MNHEY, CDR2 SMNVEV (reference sequence). The CDR3 consists of 17 residues. The CDR3 DNA sequence: TGTGCCAGCAGTTTAGGCCGCCCAGGGGAAAGCAATCAGCCCCAGCATTTT. Its translation is CASSLGRPGESNQPQHF.

The rearrangement links TRBV7-8 to TRBJ2-7; perhaps TRBD1 as D (6 bases). The CDR3 has 14 amino acids. Between the trimmed V and J ends, which lost 4 bases and 6 bases, there was a span of 16 bases. The V gene's germline CDR1 is SGHVS and CDR2 FQNEAQ. For the CDR3, the DNA is TGTGCCAGCAGCTCCCGGACAGCGTGGGGCGAGCAGTACTTC. It encodes CASSSRTAWGEQYF. Supplemented by reference TRBV7-8 and TRBJ2-7, the full variable domain reads GAGVSQSPRYKVAKRGQDVALRCDPISGHVSLFWYQQALGQGPEFLTYFQNEAQLDKSGLPSDRFFAERPEGSVSTLKIQRTQQEDSAVYLCASSSRTAWGEQYFGPGTRLTVT.

As regards this clone: The same CDR3 can be traced to other DNA sequences in this sample. The J gene is TRBJ2-5, the V gene TRBV28; D possibly corresponds to TRBD2 (5 bases). Germline V gene sequence: CDR1 MDHEN, CDR2 SYDVKM. Trimming left V 4 bases short and J 4 bases short, with 10 bases between. CDR3 length: 13 residues. This CDR3 is CASSSGSVETQYF. The CDR3 DNA follows: TGTGCCAGCAGTTCCGGTAGCGTAGAGACCCAGTACTTC.

CDR3 DNA: TGTGCCAGCAGCCTCACTTGGTCAGGGCGCCAATCCTACGAGCAGTACTTC. Its protein product is CASSLTWSGRQSYEQYF. The chain has TRBV7-2 and TRBJ2-7, with D perhaps TRBD1 (5 bases). Trimming pared 5 bases from V and 1 base from J, leaving 21 bases between. The length of the CDR3 is 17 residues. The germline CDR1 and CDR2 sequences are SGHTA and FQGNSA.